Detailed here is one T cell receptor beta chain. Authors' methods: Nucleated cell counts were estimated from reference gene primer amplification. Assay used: immunoSEQ multiplex PCR; TCRdb lists only in-frame clones, some missing. V, J and clone size were drawn from that table, and D and trimming were deduced from the DNA. The sample shows 250,000 to 300,000 clones, about 85% of them seen only once. This specimen comes from a study of blood T cell repertoires in COVID-19. Study at large: Sources were T cells, B-cell-depleted T cells, or PBMCs; the material itself was cDNA or gDNA.

V was pared by 9 bases and J by 1 base, with 8 bases of the junction left unmatched. The germline V gene encodes CDR1 MNHEY and CDR2 SVGAGI. The CDR3 totals 14 residues. This receptor was obtained from a woman aged 45-59 years who had recovered from COVID-19. Sequenced: peripheral blood. V gene TRBV6-5 combines with J gene TRBJ2-7, with 8 bases fitting TRBD1. The DNA for the CDR3 is TGTGCCAGTAACGGACAGGGCCCTTCCTACGAGCAGTACTTC. Translation: CASNGQGPSYEQYF.